Presented here are 10 T cell receptor beta chains from one specimen sequenced in a study of CD8+ T cells in alopecia areata. The sequencing template was cDNA reverse transcribed from extracted RNA. Sequencing used immunoSEQ multiplex PCR; TCRdb keeps in-frame clones, though not all of them. The profile covers approximately 99,000 clones, with roughly 64% appearing a single time and around 20% taken by the ten largest. Sequencing was done on a sample of CD8+ T cells sorted from blood. Source of these receptors: a human donor in good health.

The CDR3 DNA reads TGTGCCAGCAGCTTCGGGTATTCTTCCTACGAGCAGTACTTC. Protein: CASSFGYSSYEQYF. V is TRBV13 and J is TRBJ2-7, with no clear D. This CDR3 is 14 amino acids long. V lost 3 bases and J lost 1, with 10 bases in between. Germline assignment: CDR1 PRHDT and CDR2 FYEKMQ (reference sequence).

The chain recombines TRBV29-1 with TRBJ2-7, with D perhaps matching TRBD1 (5 bases). CDR1 SQVTM and CDR2 ANQGSEA come from the germline V gene. The CDR3 runs to 14 residues. V was trimmed by 0 bases and J by 7 bases, leaving 16 bases between them. The CDR3 bases are TGCAGCGTTGAAGAGGGTTCGGGCTCAGGGGAGCAGTACTTC. It yields the protein CSVEEGSGSGEQYF.

The CDR3 coding sequence is TGTGCCAGCAGCTTAGAGACCCTCGGGGAGCAGTACTTC. This encodes CASSLETLGEQYF. The chain links TRBV7-6 to TRBJ2-7, with D hard to call. V lost 1 base, J lost 7 bases, and 11 bases lay in between. CDR3 length: 13 amino acids. Germline V gene sequence: CDR1 SGHVS, CDR2 FNYEAQ.

The chain uses TRBV18 and TRBJ2-7; 8 bases agree with TRBD1. CDR1 KGHSH and CDR2 LQKENI come from the germline V gene. The junction had 4 bases not matched to a gene; V was cut back by 1 base and J by 2 bases. This CDR3 spans 15 amino acids. Here the CDR3 reads CASSPLRGRPYEQYF. The CDR3, as DNA: TGTGCCAGCTCACCACTCAGGGGGCGGCCCTACGAGCAGTACTTC.

This clone was seen a handful of times. The rearrangement links TRBV2 to TRBJ2-3, with 8 bases matching TRBD2. V trimming: 7 bases; J trimming: 2 bases; junction bases outside the gene matches: 14. Germline lookup yields CDR1 SNHLY and CDR2 FYNNEI. CDR3 length: 17 amino acids. This CDR3 is CASNPRERGGNTDTQYF. CDR3 DNA: TGTGCCAGCAACCCCCGGGAACGGGGGGGGAACACAGATACGCAGTATTTT.

J is TRBJ2-7 and V is TRBV4-1, with D tentatively TRBD2 (5 bases). The germline V gene encodes CDR1 MGHRA and CDR2 YSYEKL. Trimming cost V 1 base and J 1 base, with 8 bases left between them. CDR3 length equals 14 residues. Here the CDR3 DNA reads TGCGCCAGCAGCCAAGGGTCGGGATCCTACGAGCAGTACTTC. Amino acid sequence: CASSQGSGSYEQYF.

A single count supports this clone. Other DNA sequences from this sample encode an identical CDR3 as well. The V call is TRBV15, the J call TRBJ2-1, with a tentative D call TRBD2 (6 bases). V shed 0 bases and J shed 10 bases, with 7 bases lying between them. Per germline, CDR1 LNHNV and CDR2 YYDKDF (reference sequence). CDR3 length equals 12 residues. CDR3 sequence: CATSRDGGEQFF. The CDR3 DNA reads as TGTGCCACCAGCAGAGATGGGGGGGAGCAGTTCTTC.

The rearrangement uses TRBV7-8 and TRBJ1-6; D is undetermined. There are 14 residues in the CDR3. In germline, CDR1 is SGHVS, CDR2 FQNEAQ. The germline V and J ends were trimmed by 4 bases and 1 base, with 5 bases remaining between them. CDR3 sequence (DNA): TGTGCCAGCAGCTCTGGGTCCTATAATTCACCCCTCCACTTT. Amino acids: CASSSGSYNSPLHF.

The chain links TRBV2 to TRBJ2-5; maybe TRBD2 (6 bases). CDR1 is SNHLY, CDR2 FYNNEI, per germline. The CDR3 loop spans 13 amino acids. V was cut by 6 bases and J by 4 bases, with 12 bases left in between. In nucleotides, the CDR3 is TGTGCCAGCAGGGCGGACTATCGAGAGACCCAGTACTTC. Translated, it gives CASRADYRETQYF. The full variable domain, rest sourced from reference TRBV2 and TRBJ2-5, is EPEVTQTPSHQVTQMGQEVILRCVPISNHLYFYWYRQILGQKVEFLVSFYNNEISEKSEIFDDQFSVERPDGSNFTLKIRSTKLEDSAMYFCASRADYRETQYFGPGTRLLVL.

The J gene is TRBJ2-7, the V gene TRBV2; perhaps D is TRBD1 or TRBD2 (7 bases each). Germline loops: CDR1 SNHLY, CDR2 FYNNEI. V lost 9 bases and J lost 4, with 16 bases in between. The CDR3 runs to 13 residues. CDR3 protein: CARKDREGYEQYF. For the CDR3, the DNA is TGTGCCAGAAAAGACAGGGAGGGTTACGAGCAGTACTTC.